This T cell receptor (beta chain) was obtained from a study of CD8 T cells in Susac syndrome. The CDR3 spans 16 residues. The germline gives CDR1 LNHNV, CDR2 YYDKDF (reference sequence). Germline trimming cut 1 base from V and 0 bases from J; bases unmatched to any gene: 5. RNA was extracted with the RNeasy kit, and a quantity of roughly 0.5 to 1 ug was reverse transcribed using random hexamers. From the immunoSEQ multiplex PCR reads, TCRdb called clonotypes with MiXCR, one entry per CDR3 protein. The data hold 150,000 to 200,000 distinct CDR3 sequences, with 90% to 95% observed a single time. The chain combines TRBV15 with TRBJ1-1, with TRBD1 identical over 7 bases. The sequenced sample consisted of CD4+ T cells from PBMCs. The TCR comes from a human donor with Susac syndrome. The CDR3 loop reads CATSRAPGTVNTEAFF. For the CDR3, the DNA is TGTGCCACCAGCAGAGCCCCCGGGACAGTGAACACTGAAGCTTTCTTT.